The 14 T cell receptor beta chains below come from one sample, sequenced in a study of blood T cell repertoires in COVID-19. Clones were read by immunoSEQ multiplex PCR, and TCRdb kept only the in-frame ones, dropping some. The sample records approximately 330,000 clones, about 86% being singletons. The sequencing input was PBMCs or T cells enriched from blood (not recorded which). The receptors originated from a woman between 40 and 50 years old with acute COVID-19.

This clone appeared once. This chain uses TRBV5-5 with TRBJ1-2, with TRBD1 as a possible D gene (5 bases). The germline V gene encodes CDR1 SGHKS and CDR2 YYEKEE (reference sequence). This CDR3 spans 14 amino acids. Trimming cost V 3 bases and J 3 bases, with 12 bases left between them. The CDR3 is CASSWGPSDYGYTF. The CDR3 region has the DNA TGTGCCAGCAGCTGGGGCCCCTCCGACTATGGCTACACCTTC.

The chain recombines TRBV27 with TRBJ2-1, with a possible D match to TRBD2 (6 bases). V was clipped by 5 bases and J by 8 bases, with 16 bases between them. The CDR3 covers 14 residues. Germline loops: CDR1 MNHEY, CDR2 SMNVEV (reference sequence). The DNA for the CDR3 is TGTGCCAGCAGTCACCGTCGGGGGATAGATGAGCAGTTCTTC. It translates to CASSHRRGIDEQFF.

The chain uses TRBV29-1 and TRBJ2-5; maybe TRBD2 (6 bases). The CDR3 is made up of 13 amino acids. The V end was cut by 6 bases, the J end by 6 bases, with 17 bases between. Germline-derived CDR1 and CDR2 are SQVTM and ANQGSEA. The CDR3 nucleotides read TGCAGCGTGGAAAGGAACGGAGGGAAGACCCAGTACTTC. Protein product: CSVERNGGKTQYF.

V is TRBV11-2 and J is TRBJ2-7; 8 bases line up with TRBD2. CDR3 size: 15 residues. Germline V gives CDR1 SGHAT, CDR2 FQNNGV. Losses at the gene ends were 0 bases for V and 4 bases for J; bases not matched to a gene: 5. The CDR3 loop is CASSLDTGGRYEQYF. CDR3 bases: TGTGCCAGCAGCTTAGATACGGGGGGGAGGTACGAGCAGTACTTC.

The chain joins TRBV4-3 to TRBJ1-1, with D tentatively TRBD1 (5 bases). Germline V CDR1 and CDR2: LGHNA, YSLEER. V lost 0 bases, J lost 5 bases, and 19 bases lay in between. The CDR3 covers 17 residues. The CDR3 nucleotides read TGCGCCAGCAGCCAAGATAAAGGCCCGGGGGGGAATACTGAAGCTTTCTTT. It is translated as CASSQDKGPGGNTEAFF.

The chain is built from TRBV5-1 and TRBJ2-7; D is possibly TRBD1 (6 bases). Germline loops: CDR1 SGHRS, CDR2 YFSETQ. Trimming cost V 5 bases and J 2 bases, with 14 bases left between them. This CDR3 has 14 residues. The CDR3 DNA reads as TGCGCCAGCAGTCCCGGGACACCACCCTACGAGCAGTACTTC. Amino acids: CASSPGTPPYEQYF.

The CDR3 coding sequence is TGTGCCAGCAGTTACTCTGTGGGAGCGATTAATGAAAAACTGTTTTTT. Residues: CASSYSVGAINEKLFF. The chain uses TRBV6-6 and TRBJ1-4; D is uncertain. The CDR3 contains 16 residues. Germline values: CDR1 MNHNY, CDR2 SVGAGI (reference sequence). The V end was cut by 0 bases, the J end by 4 bases, with 12 bases between.

The chain carries TRBV18 and TRBJ1-2; D may be TRBD1 (6 bases). Between the trimmed V and J ends, which lost 6 bases and 8 bases, there was a span of 16 bases. Germline lookup yields CDR1 KGHSH and CDR2 LQKENI. The CDR3 has 13 amino acids. CDR3 protein: CASSLTLGGGYTF. CDR3 sequence (DNA): TGTGCCAGCTCTTTAACCCTTGGGGGCGGCTACACCTTC.

This chain links TRBV12-3 or TRBV12-4 with TRBJ1-4; perhaps TRBD1 as D (5 bases). The V gene lost 1 base and the J gene lost 10 bases, with 10 bases spanning the gap. The CDR3 runs 13 residues. The CDR3: CASSLETERKLFF. The DNA of the CDR3 is TGTGCCAGCAGTTTAGAGACAGAACGAAAACTGTTTTTT.

The rearrangement links TRBV2 to TRBJ1-1; TRBD1 matches at 7 bases. After removal of 3 bases from V and 7 bases from J, the junction contained 5 bases not matched to a gene. Germline V gene lookup returns CDR1 SNHLY and CDR2 FYNNEI. The CDR3 length is 13 residues. The CDR3 coding sequence is TGTGCCAGCAGTGAGGGACAGTACTTTGAAGCTTTCTTT. Its protein product is CASSEGQYFEAFF.

The chain links TRBV7-2 to TRBJ1-2; D call uncertain. The CDR3 totals 15 residues. V lost 7 bases and J lost 8, with 23 bases in between. Germline-derived CDR1 and CDR2 are SGHTA and FQGNSA. The CDR3 region has the DNA TGTGCCAGCACCTCCGGGAGTCTTCCTATGGGAGGCTACACCTTC. It translates to CASTSGSLPMGGYTF.

The V call is TRBV5-4, the J call TRBJ2-7; 7 positions match TRBD2. V gave up 4 bases and J gave up 7 bases; unmatched junction bases: 11. The CDR3 length is 14 residues. The germline gives CDR1 SGHNT, CDR2 YYREEE (reference sequence). The CDR3 loop reads CASSPEPEAGEQYF. The DNA for the CDR3 is TGTGCCAGCAGCCCTGAGCCCGAAGCGGGGGAGCAGTACTTC.

This clone was seen more than once but under ten times. At one end the junction does not follow the germline gene, possibly because of a read error. The J gene is TRBJ1-1, the V gene TRBV28, with no clear D. Germline CDR1 is MDHEN and CDR2 is SYDVKM. The CDR3 loop spans 12 amino acids. The CDR3 protein is CASRKLKGPGGF. The CDR3 region has the DNA TGTGCCAGCAGAAAGTTGAAGGGTCCCGGAGGCTTT.

The chain recombines TRBV6-2 or TRBV6-3 with TRBJ1-1; perhaps TRBD1 as D (5 bases). CDR3 size: 19 residues. Trimming pared 2 bases from V and 3 bases from J, leaving 25 bases between. The germline V gene has CDR1 MNHEY and CDR2 SVGEGT. The CDR3 coding sequence is TGTGCCAGCAGTTACAGCCGTATGGCAGGGTCGGAAGGGGACACTGAAGCTTTCTTT. Translated: CASSYSRMAGSEGDTEAFF.